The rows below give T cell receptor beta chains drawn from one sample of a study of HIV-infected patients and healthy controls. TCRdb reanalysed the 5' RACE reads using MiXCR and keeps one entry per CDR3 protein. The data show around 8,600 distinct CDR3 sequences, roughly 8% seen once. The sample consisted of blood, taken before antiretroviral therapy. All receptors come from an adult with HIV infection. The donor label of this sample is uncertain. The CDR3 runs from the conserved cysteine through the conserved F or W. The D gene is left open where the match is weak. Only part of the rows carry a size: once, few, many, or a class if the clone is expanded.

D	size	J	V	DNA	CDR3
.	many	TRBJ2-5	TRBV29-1	TGCAGCGTTGATTCGACGGCCCGGGGTTCAGAGACCCAGTACTTC	CSVDSTARGSETQYF
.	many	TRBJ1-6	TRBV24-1	TGTGCCACCAGTGTCCTGGGACAAAGGAATTCACCCCTCCACTTT	CATSVLGQRNSPLHF
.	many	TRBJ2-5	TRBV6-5	TGTGCCAGCAGTTCCGCACATATCTCGGGCGAGACCCAGTACTTC	CASSSAHISGETQYF
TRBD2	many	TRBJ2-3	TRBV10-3	TGTGCCATCAGGCTAGCGGGGGAAACAGATACGCAGTATTTT	CAIRLAGETDTQYF
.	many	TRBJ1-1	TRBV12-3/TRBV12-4	TGTGCCAGCAGTGCCTTGGTGGGGACTGAAGCTTTCTTT	CASSALVGTEAFF
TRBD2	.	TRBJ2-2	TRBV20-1	TGCAGTGCCCCGGGACTAGGGAACACCGGGGAGCTGTTTTTT	CSAPGLGNTGELFF
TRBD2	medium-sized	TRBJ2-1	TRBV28	TGTGCCACCTCGACTAGCGGGAGTGCGAATGAGCAGTTCTTC	CATSTSGSANEQFF
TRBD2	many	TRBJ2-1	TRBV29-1	TGCAGCTTCGATAGCGGGAACTACAATGAGCAGTTCTTC	CSFDSGNYNEQFF
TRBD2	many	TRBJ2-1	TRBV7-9	TGTGCCAGCAGCTTATCGACTAGCGTGGATGAGCAGTTCTTC	CASSLSTSVDEQFF
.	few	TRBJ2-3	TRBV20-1	TGCAGTGCTAAACTTAGTTGGGGTTACACAGATACGCAGTATTTT	CSAKLSWGYTDTQYF
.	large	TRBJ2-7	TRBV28	TGTGCCAGCAGTCTAGGGGACGGGTACTACGAGCAGTACTTC	CASSLGDGYYEQYF
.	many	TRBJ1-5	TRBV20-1	TGCAGTGTCTCAGCTGGCAGGGAAAATCAGCCCCAGCATTTT	CSVSAGRENQPQHF
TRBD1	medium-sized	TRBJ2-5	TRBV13	TGTGCCAGCAGCTTATCCGGGACAGGGATCCAAGAGACCCAGTACTTC	CASSLSGTGIQETQYF
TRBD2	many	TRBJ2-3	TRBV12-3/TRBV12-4	TGTGCCTGCCAAGCGGGAGAGGGATATACGCAGTATTTT	CACQAGEGYTQYF
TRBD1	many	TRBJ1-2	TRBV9	TGTGCCAGCAGCGTAGGACAGGGGGTCTATGGCTACACCTTC	CASSVGQGVYGYTF
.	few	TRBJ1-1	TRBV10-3	TGTGCCATCAGGGACAGTTACACGAACACTGAAGCTTTCTTT	CAIRDSYTNTEAFF
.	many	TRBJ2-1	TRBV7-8	TGTGCCAGCAGCTTAGACCCTGGCGGGACCCACAATGAGCAGTTCTTC	CASSLDPGGTHNEQFF
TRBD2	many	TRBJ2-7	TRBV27	TGTGCCAGCAGTCTCCGGGGTAGCGGGGGGGCGGTCCTTCCCTACGAGCAGTACTTC	CASSLRGSGGAVLPYEQYF
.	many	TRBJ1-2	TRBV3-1	TGTGCCAGCAGCCAAGTCAGGAACTATGGCTACACCTTC	CASSQVRNYGYTF
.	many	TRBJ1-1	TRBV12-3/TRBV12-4	TGTGCCAGCAGTCTCTCGAACACTGAAGCTTTCTTT	CASSLSNTEAFF
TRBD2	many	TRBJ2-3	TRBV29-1	TGCAGCGTTACCGGGACTAGCGCAGATACGCAGTATTTT	CSVTGTSADTQYF
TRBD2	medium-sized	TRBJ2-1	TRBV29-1	TGCAGCGCGGCCGGGACTAGCGGGAGTTTGACTGAGCAGTTCTTC	CSAAGTSGSLTEQFF
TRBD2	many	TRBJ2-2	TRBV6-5	TGTGCCAGCAGTTACTCCCGCGGGAGTTCGGCCGGGGAGCTGTTTTTT	CASSYSRGSSAGELFF
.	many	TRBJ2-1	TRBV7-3	TGTGCCAGCAGCAAAGGCCAAGCCCCCTACAATGAGCAGTTCTTC	CASSKGQAPYNEQFF
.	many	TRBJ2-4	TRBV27	TGTGCCAGCAGTTTAATCGCTACCGGAGCCAAAAACATTCAGTACTTC	CASSLIATGAKNIQYF
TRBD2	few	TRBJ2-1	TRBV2	TGTGCCAGCAGCGACAGACTAGCGGCCGCCTACAATGAGCAGTTCTTC	CASSDRLAAAYNEQFF
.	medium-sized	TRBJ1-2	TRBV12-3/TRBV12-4	TGTGCCAGCAGTTTTAATGACAGGAGTCTCTATGGCTACACCTTC	CASSFNDRSLYGYTF
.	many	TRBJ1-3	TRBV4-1	TGCGCCAGCAGCCAAGATCTGAGCTCTGGAAACACCATATATTTT	CASSQDLSSGNTIYF
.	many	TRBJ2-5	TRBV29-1	TGCAGCGGCCTTGAAGAGACCCAGTACTTC	CSGLEETQYF
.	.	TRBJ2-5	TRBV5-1	TGCGCCAGCAGCTTTTGGGGAAACCAAGAGACCCAGTACTTC	CASSFWGNQETQYF
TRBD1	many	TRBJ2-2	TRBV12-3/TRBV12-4	TGTGCCAGCAGTCTCGACAGGGGGAGCACCGGGGAGCTGTTTTTT	CASSLDRGSTGELFF
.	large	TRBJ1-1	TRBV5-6	TGTGCCAGCAGCTTTTGGGGGCGCTTTGAAGCTTTCTTT	CASSFWGRFEAFF
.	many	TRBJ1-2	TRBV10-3	TGTGCCATCAGTCATTCCTCCACAGGGAATGGCTACACCTTC	CAISHSSTGNGYTF
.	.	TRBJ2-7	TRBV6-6	TGTGCCAGCAGTTACGCGGTGCACCTCGGGGACGAGCAGTACTTC	CASSYAVHLGDEQYF
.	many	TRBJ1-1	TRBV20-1	TGCAGTGCTAGGGCCGCCAGCTACACTGAAGCTTTCTTT	CSARAASYTEAFF
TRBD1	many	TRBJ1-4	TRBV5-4	TGTGCCAGCAGCTTGCGGACAGGGGGTAATGAAAAACTGTTTTTT	CASSLRTGGNEKLFF
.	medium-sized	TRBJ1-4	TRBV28	TGTGCCAGCAGTTTGAGGGCGGAAACTAATGAAAAACTGTTTTTT	CASSLRAETNEKLFF
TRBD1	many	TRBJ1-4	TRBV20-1	TGCAGTGCTAGAGTTTCTTCCGCGGGACAGCTGAATGAAAAACTGTTTTTT	CSARVSSAGQLNEKLFF
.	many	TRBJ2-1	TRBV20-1	TGCAGTGCAAACCCGGGGCCCGGGTTCTACAATGAGCAGTTCTTC	CSANPGPGFYNEQFF
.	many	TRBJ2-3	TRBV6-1	TGTGCCAGCAGTGAAGCGCCGGCTGCCCGACGAACAGATACGCAGTATTTT	CASSEAPAARRTDTQYF
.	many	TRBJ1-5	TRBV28	TGTGCCAGCAGTTCCCGAGGGGGGTCCCCGGAACAGCCCCAGCATTTT	CASSSRGGSPEQPQHF
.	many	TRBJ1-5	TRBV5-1	TGCGCCAGCAGCTTGAGCGGCCTGGACAGAGATCAGCCCCAGCATTTT	CASSLSGLDRDQPQHF
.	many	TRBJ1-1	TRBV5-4	TGTGCCAGCAGCTTGGAGGGCTCTGAAGCTTTCTTT	CASSLEGSEAFF
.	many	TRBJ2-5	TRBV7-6	TGTGCCAGCAGCTTAGGGGTCTCTAACCAAGAGACCCAGTACTTC	CASSLGVSNQETQYF
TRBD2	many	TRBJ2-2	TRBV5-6	TGTGCCAGCAGCCATAGCGGGACACCAAACACCGGGGAGCTGTTTTTT	CASSHSGTPNTGELFF
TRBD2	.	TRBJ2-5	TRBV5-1	TGCGCCAGCAGCTTCGGGGGGAGAGAGACCCAGTACTTC	CASSFGGRETQYF
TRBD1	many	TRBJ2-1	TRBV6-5	TGTGCCAGCAGTTACCAGATGGGACAGGGGGATAATGAGCAGTTCTTC	CASSYQMGQGDNEQFF
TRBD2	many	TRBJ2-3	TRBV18	TGTGCCAGCTCACCTTCGCGGCTAGCGGGGCCCACAGATACGCAGTATTTT	CASSPSRLAGPTDTQYF
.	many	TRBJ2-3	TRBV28	TGTGCCAGCAGTTTTCTGAGCCGGCTAAGCACAGATACGCAGTATTTT	CASSFLSRLSTDTQYF
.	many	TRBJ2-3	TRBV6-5	TGTGCCAGCAGTTACTCTGGCACCCGAGGTACGCAGTATTTT	CASSYSGTRGTQYF
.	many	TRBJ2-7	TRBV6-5	TGTGCCAGCAGTTCAGGGTCCCCCTACGAGCGGTACTTC	CASSSGSPYERYF
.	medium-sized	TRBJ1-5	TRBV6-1	TGTGCCAGCAGTGGTCTAGCAGGGAGGGATCAGCCCCAGCATTTT	CASSGLAGRDQPQHF
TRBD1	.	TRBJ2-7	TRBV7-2	TGTGCCAGCAGCCGGACAGGCGATACCTACGAGCAGTACTTC	CASSRTGDTYEQYF
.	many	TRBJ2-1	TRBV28	TGTGCCAGCAGTCAAAAGATAGGGCGGCACGACGGGACCTACAATGAGCAGTTCTTC	CASSQKIGRHDGTYNEQFF
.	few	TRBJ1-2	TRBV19	TGTGCCAGTAGCCAACAGGGCGAAACTAACTATGGCTACACCTTC	CASSQQGETNYGYTF
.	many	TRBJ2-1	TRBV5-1	TGCGCCAGCAGCCTGTATAATGAGCAGTTCTTC	CASSLYNEQFF
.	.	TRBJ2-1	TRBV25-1	TGTGCCAGCAGTAATGGAGTTTCCTACAATGAGCAGTTCTTC	CASSNGVSYNEQFF
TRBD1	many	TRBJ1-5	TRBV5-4	TGTGCCAGCAGCATACAGGGGGCGAGTCAGCCCCAGCATTTT	CASSIQGASQPQHF
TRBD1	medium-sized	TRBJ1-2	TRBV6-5	TGTGCCAGCAGCCCCGGACAGGGTGGCTACACCTTC	CASSPGQGGYTF
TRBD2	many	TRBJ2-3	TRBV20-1	TGCAGTGTTCGGTTTAGCGGGAGGTTGACAGATACGCAGTATTTT	CSVRFSGRLTDTQYF